This T cell receptor beta chain was captured by sequencing in a study of T cells expressing NK-cell markers. TCRdb re-analyzed the 5' RACE reads; it lists each CDR3 protein once, without DNA. The sample yields 500,000 to 700,000 distinct CDR3 sequences, of which the top ten take up 3.5% to 4.5%. The CDR3 contains 16 residues. The receptor was derived from a man aged 18 to 29 in good health. Sequencing input: blood T cells: a sorted CD56 or NKG2C T cell subset, CD4+ or CD8+ T cells, or bulk PBMC T cells (not recorded which). The chain couples TRBV12-3 or TRBV12-4 to TRBJ2-1; as DNA is missing, the TRBD1 call by TCRdb cannot be tested. CDR3 loop: CASSYPGTDYYNEQFF.